Detailed here is one T cell receptor beta chain. These data originate in a study of shared clonotypes between healthy human individuals. This table comes from immunoSEQ multiplex PCR, and its TCRdb copy is limited to in-frame clones, with some not included. The sample has over a million clones; roughly 80% are singletons. Donors comprised healthy HIV-negative adults lacking recent acute infections or vaccinations. Researchers partitioned CD4+ cells into CD45RA+ naive and CD45RA-negative memory subsets. V lost 6 bases and J 5 bases, leaving 13 bases between the germline ends. This CDR3 has 13 amino acids. Germline CDR1 is SGHNT and CDR2 is YENEEA.

V usage is TRBV11-3 and J usage is TRBJ1-1; TRBD1 might be the D (5 bases). The source is a man aged 18-30 years in good health. The sample taken for sequencing was memory CD4+ T cells sorted from blood. Subset indicated: CD45RA-negative fraction. The CDR3 sequence is CASSPGGETEAFF. The CDR3 nucleotides are TGTGCCAGCAGTCCTGGGGGGGAGACTGAAGCTTTCTTT.